Listed here are 9 T cell receptor beta chains from one sample, sequenced in a study of long-term antiretroviral therapy in people with HIV. Researchers report immunoSEQ v3.0 was run at survey level. Sequencing used immunoSEQ multiplex PCR; TCRdb keeps in-frame clones, though not all of them. Of about 24,000 clones in the sample, roughly four fifths were seen once. The sequencing here drew on unsorted PBMCs, taken 4.4 years after starting antiretroviral therapy. The receptors stem from a man under 40 with HIV.

The gene calls are TRBV5-8 and TRBJ1-4; D is perhaps TRBD1 (5 bases). This CDR3 has 14 residues. Germline CDR1 and CDR2: SGHTS and YDEGEE. V lost 3 bases, J lost 7 bases, and 13 bases lay in between. In nucleotides, the CDR3 is TGTGCCAGCAGCTGGGGCGCCCCGGGTGAAAAACTGTTTTTT. It translates to CASSWGAPGEKLFF.

The chain is built from TRBV2 and TRBJ2-1; 8 nucleotides align to TRBD2. Losses at the gene ends were 4 bases for V and 9 bases for J; bases not matched to a gene: 14. Germline CDR1 reads SNHLY; CDR2 reads FYNNEI. This CDR3 is 16 amino acids long. CDR3 protein: CASSAETSATYGEQFF. The CDR3 region has the DNA TGTGCCAGCAGTGCAGAGACTAGCGCGACTTACGGTGAGCAGTTCTTC. Based on the CDR3 plus reference TRBV2 and TRBJ2-1, the full variable domain is EPEVTQTPSHQVTQMGQEVILRCVPISNHLYFYWYRQILGQKVEFLVSFYNNEISEKSEIFDDQFSVERPDGSNFTLKIRSTKLEDSAMYFCASSAETSATYGEQFFGPGTRLTVL.

The DNA for the CDR3 is TGTGCCAGCAGCCCCGGACGAAGCTCCTACGAGCAGTACTTC. Translated: CASSPGRSSYEQYF. The chain carries TRBV5-6 and TRBJ2-7; no clear D gene. Trimming removed 4 bases at V and 0 bases at J, with 11 bases between. The germline V gene has CDR1 SGHDT and CDR2 YYEEEE. This CDR3 is built from 14 residues.

The chain combines TRBV19 with TRBJ2-7; 9 nucleotides align to TRBD1. CDR3 length equals 13 residues. Germline CDR1 is LNHDA and CDR2 is SQIVND (reference sequence). V trimming: 3 bases; J trimming: 5 bases; junction bases outside the gene matches: 2. CDR3 nucleotide sequence: TGTGCCAGTAGTATGGGGACAGGGAACGAGCAGTACTTC. Protein sequence: CASSMGTGNEQYF.

The CDR3 is CASSSTSGRPFNEQFF. In nucleotides, the CDR3 is TGTGCCAGCAGCTCGACTAGCGGGAGACCCTTTAATGAGCAGTTCTTC. This chain uses TRBV7-9 with TRBJ2-1; 12 nucleotides line up with TRBD2. CDR1 is SEHNR, CDR2 FQNEAQ, per germline (reference sequence). J lost 7 bases, V lost 4 bases, and 8 bases had no gene match. The CDR3 totals 16 residues.

The chain joins TRBV27 to TRBJ1-1, with unresolved D. Trimming pared 6 bases from V and 5 bases from J, leaving 13 bases between. Germline V gives CDR1 MNHEY, CDR2 SMNVEV (reference sequence). CDR3 size: 13 residues. CDR3 coding DNA: TGTGCCAGCAGCGACACCCCGGGGACTGAAGCTTTCTTT. Protein product: CASSDTPGTEAFF.

V is TRBV10-3 and J is TRBJ2-3, with D maybe TRBD1 (5 bases). This CDR3 has 16 residues. Germline V gene sequence: CDR1 ENHRY, CDR2 SYGVKD. Trimming pared 3 bases from V and 3 bases from J, leaving 16 bases between. CDR3: CAISEEWGHATDTQYF. The CDR3 DNA reads TGTGCCATCAGTGAAGAGTGGGGCCATGCGACAGATACGCAGTATTTT.

This sequence joins TRBV5-1 and TRBJ1-3, with D possibly matching TRBD1 (5 bases). The germline CDR1 and CDR2 sequences are SGHRS and YFSETQ. V lost 3 bases and J lost 2, with 6 bases in between. CDR3 size: 13 residues. CDR3: CASSWGAGNTIYF. CDR3 sequence (DNA): TGCGCCAGCAGCTGGGGGGCTGGAAACACCATATATTTT. Variable domain in full (rest from reference TRBV5-1 and TRBJ1-3): KAGVTQTPRYLIKTRGQQVTLSCSPISGHRSVSWYQQTPGQGLQFLFEYFSETQRNKGNFPGRFSGRQFSNSRSEMNVSTLELGDSALYLCASSWGAGNTIYFGEGSWLTVV.

This chain joins TRBV25-1 and TRBJ1-4, with TRBD1 matching over 9 bases. Germline lookup yields CDR1 MGHDK and CDR2 SYGVNS. This CDR3 has 15 amino acids. V lost 3 bases and J lost 7; bases outside the gene matches: 6. CDR3 nucleotide sequence: TGTGCCAGCAGTGACCCGACAGGGGGAAGTGAAAAACTGTTTTTT. Translating gives CASSDPTGGSEKLFF.